The clone carrying this T cell receptor (beta chain) was found a few times. This CDR3 spans 15 amino acids. V lost 0 bases and J 2 bases, leaving 11 bases between the germline ends. Germline lookup yields CDR1 MNHEY and CDR2 SVGAGI. Authors' processing steps: Reference gene primer amplification gave estimated nucleated cell counts. Measured with immunoSEQ multiplex PCR; TCRdb has only the in-frame clones, and not every one. V, J and clone size derive from that table, while D and trimming were established from the DNA sequence. The sample has around 50,000 clones, 80% to 90% seen once. The record originates from a study of blood T cell repertoires in COVID-19. Study in general: Some COVID-19 samples were acute and others convalescent; all came from the United States, Italy and Spain. T cells, B-cell-depleted T cells, or PBMCs provided the cDNA or gDNA that served as material.

This sequence originates from a human donor in a cohort sampled during active COVID-19. This sequence joins TRBV6-5 and TRBJ2-7; tentatively, D is TRBD2 (6 bases). The sequencing input was peripheral blood. For the CDR3, the DNA is TGTGCCAGCAGTTACTCGGGGGGAATCACCTACGAGCAGTACTTC. Translation gives CASSYSGGITYEQYF.